These 2 T cell receptor beta chains were all obtained from the same sample, sequenced in a study of cytomegalovirus exposure and HLA in healthy donors. The PCR employed 60 Vbeta primers together with 13 Jbeta primers. Profiling relied on immunoSEQ multiplex PCR, and the TCRdb table lists in-frame clones only, not all of them. Seen here are about 120,000 clones, roughly 78% observed once, and the top ten hold under 1.5%. What was sequenced was PBMCs. Receptor source: a woman under 40 in good health and CMV-seronegative.

V usage is TRBV10-3 and J usage is TRBJ1-1, with 7 bases fitting TRBD1. Germline loops: CDR1 ENHRY, CDR2 SYGVKD. The V gene end was trimmed by 8 bases and the J gene end by 5 bases; junction bases not matched to a gene: 11. The CDR3 covers 14 residues. This chain's CDR3 is CAIGGQSSMTEAFF. DNA of the CDR3: TGTGCCATCGGGGGACAGTCCAGCATGACTGAAGCTTTCTTT.

The chain employs TRBV14 and TRBJ1-1; D call uncertain. CDR3 size: 13 residues. Trimming took off 4 bases at V and 1 base at J, with 7 bases between the two ends. Per the germline V gene, CDR1 is SGHDN and CDR2 is FVKESK. The CDR3 nucleotides are TGTGCCAGCAGCCCCTACCAGAACACTGAAGCTTTCTTT. It encodes CASSPYQNTEAFF.